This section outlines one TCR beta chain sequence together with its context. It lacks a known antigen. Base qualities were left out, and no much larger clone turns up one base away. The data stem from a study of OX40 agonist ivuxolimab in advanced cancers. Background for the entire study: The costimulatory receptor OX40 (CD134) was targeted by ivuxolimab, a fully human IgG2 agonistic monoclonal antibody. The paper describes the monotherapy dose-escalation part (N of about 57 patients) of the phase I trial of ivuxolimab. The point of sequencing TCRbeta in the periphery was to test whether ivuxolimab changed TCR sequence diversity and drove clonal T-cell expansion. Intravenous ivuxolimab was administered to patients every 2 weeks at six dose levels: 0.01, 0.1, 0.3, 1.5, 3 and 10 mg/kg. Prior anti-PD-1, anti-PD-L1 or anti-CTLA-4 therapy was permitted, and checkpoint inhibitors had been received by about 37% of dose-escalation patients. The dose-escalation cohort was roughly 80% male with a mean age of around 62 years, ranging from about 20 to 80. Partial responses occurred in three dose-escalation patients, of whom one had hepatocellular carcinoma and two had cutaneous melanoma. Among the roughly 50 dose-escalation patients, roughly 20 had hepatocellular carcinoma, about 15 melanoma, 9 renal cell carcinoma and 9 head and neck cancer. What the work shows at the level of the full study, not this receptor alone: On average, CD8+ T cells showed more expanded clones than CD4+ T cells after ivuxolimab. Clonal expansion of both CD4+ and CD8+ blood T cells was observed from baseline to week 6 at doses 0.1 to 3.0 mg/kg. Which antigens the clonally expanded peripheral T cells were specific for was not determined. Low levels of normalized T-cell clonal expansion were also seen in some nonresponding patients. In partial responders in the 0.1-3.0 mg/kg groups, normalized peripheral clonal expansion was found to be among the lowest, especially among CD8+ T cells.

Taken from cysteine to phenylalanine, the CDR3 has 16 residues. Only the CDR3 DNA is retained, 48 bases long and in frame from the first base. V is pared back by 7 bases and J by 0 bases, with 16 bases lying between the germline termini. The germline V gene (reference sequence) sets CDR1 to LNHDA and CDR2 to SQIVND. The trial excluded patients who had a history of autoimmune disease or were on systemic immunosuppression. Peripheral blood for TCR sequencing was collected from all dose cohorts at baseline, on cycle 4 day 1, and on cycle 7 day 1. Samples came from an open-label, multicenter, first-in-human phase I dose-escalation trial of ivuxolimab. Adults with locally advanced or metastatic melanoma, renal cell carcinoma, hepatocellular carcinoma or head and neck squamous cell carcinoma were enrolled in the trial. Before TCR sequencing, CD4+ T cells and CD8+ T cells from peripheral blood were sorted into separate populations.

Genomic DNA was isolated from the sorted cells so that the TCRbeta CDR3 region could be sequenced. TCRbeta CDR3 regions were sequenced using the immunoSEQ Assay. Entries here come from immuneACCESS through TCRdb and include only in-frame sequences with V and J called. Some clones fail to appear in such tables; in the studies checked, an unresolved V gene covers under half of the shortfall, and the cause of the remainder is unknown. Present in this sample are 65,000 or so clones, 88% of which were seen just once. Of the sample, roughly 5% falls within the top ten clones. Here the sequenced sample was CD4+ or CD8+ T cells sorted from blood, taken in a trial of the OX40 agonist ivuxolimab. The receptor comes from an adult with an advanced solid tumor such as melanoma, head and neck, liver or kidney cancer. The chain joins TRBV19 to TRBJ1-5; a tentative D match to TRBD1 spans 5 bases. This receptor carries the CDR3 CASMRVGQDSNQPQHF. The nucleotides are TGTGCCAGTATGCGGGTCGGACAAGATAGCAATCAGCCCCAGCATTTT.